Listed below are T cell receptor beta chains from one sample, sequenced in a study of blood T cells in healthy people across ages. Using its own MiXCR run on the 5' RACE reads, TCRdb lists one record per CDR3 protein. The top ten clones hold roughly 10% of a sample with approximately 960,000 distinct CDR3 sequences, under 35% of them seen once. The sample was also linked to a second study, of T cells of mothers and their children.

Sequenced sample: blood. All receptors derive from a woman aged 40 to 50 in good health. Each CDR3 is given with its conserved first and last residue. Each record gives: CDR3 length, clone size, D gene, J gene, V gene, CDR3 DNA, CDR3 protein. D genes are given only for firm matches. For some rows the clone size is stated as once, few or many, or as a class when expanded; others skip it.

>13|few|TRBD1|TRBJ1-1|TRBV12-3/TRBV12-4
TGTGCCAGCAGTCCGACAGGGATAACTGAAGCTTTCTTT
CASSPTGITEAFF
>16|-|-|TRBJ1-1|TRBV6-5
TGTGCCAGCAGCCCGATCGGGGGGCGGGGGAACACTGAAGCTTTCTTT
CASSPIGGRGNTEAFF
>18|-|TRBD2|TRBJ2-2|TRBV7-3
TGTGCCAGCAGCTTGGGGACTAGCGGGGGGATGAACACCGGGGAGCTGTTTTTT
CASSLGTSGGMNTGELFF
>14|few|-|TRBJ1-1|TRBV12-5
TGTGCTAGTGGTTTGGATACAGGGAGGACTGAAGCTTTCTTT
CASGLDTGRTEAFF
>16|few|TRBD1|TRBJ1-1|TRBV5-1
TGCGCCAGCAGCTTGGCAGGGCAGGGGGTGAACACTGAAGCTTTCTTT
CASSLAGQGVNTEAFF
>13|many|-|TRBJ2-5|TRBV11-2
TGTGCCAGCAGCCGACTTATCCAAGAGACCCAGTACTTC
CASSRLIQETQYF
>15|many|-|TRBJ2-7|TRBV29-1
TGCAGCGTTGAAAAGAGTGGCAGCTCCTCCTACGAGCAGTACTTC
CSVEKSGSSSYEQYF
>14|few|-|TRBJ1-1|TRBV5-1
TGCGCCAGCAGCTTGTATGGGGGAGCACCGGAAGTTTTCTTT
CASSLYGGAPEVFF
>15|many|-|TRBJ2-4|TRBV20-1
TGCAGTGCGCACGCGGGACGGCTAGCCAAAAACATTCAGTACTTC
CSAHAGRLAKNIQYF
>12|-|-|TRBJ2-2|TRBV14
TGTGCCAGCAGCCGAGACCCCGGGGAGCTGTTTTTT
CASSRDPGELFF
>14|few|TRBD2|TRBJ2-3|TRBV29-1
TGCAGCGTTGTAGCGGGGGGACGCACAGATACGCAGTATTTT
CSVVAGGRTDTQYF
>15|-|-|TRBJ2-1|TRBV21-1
TGTGCCAGCAGCAACGAAGAGGGTGGGAGCGATGAGCAGTTCTTC
CASSNEEGGSDEQFF
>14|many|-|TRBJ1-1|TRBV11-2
TGTGCCAGCAGCTTAGATGGTACCCCCCTTGAAGCTTTCTTT
CASSLDGTPLEAFF
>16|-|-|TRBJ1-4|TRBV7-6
TGTGCCAGCAGCTCGTCCCAAGGGGCGCGAGGTGAAAAACTGTTTTTT
CASSSSQGARGEKLFF
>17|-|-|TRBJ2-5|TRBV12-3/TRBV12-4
TGTGCCAGCAGTTACGATTTTTGGCGGGTAACCCAAGAGACCCAGTACTTC
CASSYDFWRVTQETQYF
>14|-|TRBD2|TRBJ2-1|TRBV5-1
TGCGCCAGCAGCTTACCGGGAGGTGGCGATGAGCAGTTCTTC
CASSLPGGGDEQFF
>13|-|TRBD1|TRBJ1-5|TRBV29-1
TGCAGCGCCGGGGACAGAAACAATCAGCCCCAGCATTTT
CSAGDRNNQPQHF
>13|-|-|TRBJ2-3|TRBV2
TGTGCCGGCGGTGGCGGCCTCACAGATACGCAGTATTTT
CAGGGGLTDTQYF
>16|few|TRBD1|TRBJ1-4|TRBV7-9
TGTGCCAGCAGCCCCCACGCGGACAGGGAGGGTGAAAAACTGTTTTTT
CASSPHADREGEKLFF
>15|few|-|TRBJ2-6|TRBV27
TGTGCCAGCAGTTTGGAGGTCCCTGGGGCCAACGTCCTGACTTTC
CASSLEVPGANVLTF
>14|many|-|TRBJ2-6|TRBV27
TGTGCCAGCAGTTTATCGCCTGGGGCCAACGTCCTGACTTTC
CASSLSPGANVLTF
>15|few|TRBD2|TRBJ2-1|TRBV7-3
TGTGCCAGCAGCACTAGCGGGGGGCGCGGAAATGAGCAGTTCTTC
CASSTSGGRGNEQFF
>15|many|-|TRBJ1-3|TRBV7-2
TGTGCCAGCAGGAGTGGGGGGGCGCCTGGAAACACCATATATTTT
CASRSGGAPGNTIYF
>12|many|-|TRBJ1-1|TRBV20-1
TGCAGTGCTGGCGGACAGAACACTGAAGCTTTCTTT
CSAGGQNTEAFF
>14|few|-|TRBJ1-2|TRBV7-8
TGTGCCAGCAGCTTAGGGGGGTTTGGATATGGCTACACCTTC
CASSLGGFGYGYTF
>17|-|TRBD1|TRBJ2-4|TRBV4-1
TGCGCCAGTAGCCGAGTCCTCCGGGACAGGGAAAAAAACATTCAGTACTTC
CASSRVLRDREKNIQYF
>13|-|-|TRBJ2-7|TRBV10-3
TGTGCCATCAGGGAGGGGGGGCCCTACGAGCAGTACTTC
CAIREGGPYEQYF
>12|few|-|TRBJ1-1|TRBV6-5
TGTGCCAGCAGAGGCGTGATCGCTGAAGCTTTCTTT
CASRGVIAEAFF
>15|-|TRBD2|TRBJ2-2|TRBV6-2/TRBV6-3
TGTACCAGCAGGACCTCTAGCGGCGACACCGGGGAGCTGTTTTTT
CTSRTSSGDTGELFF
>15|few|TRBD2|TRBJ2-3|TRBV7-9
TGTGCCAGCAGCTTAGTGGAGGCAGCGGGGGCGCCGCAGTATTTT
CASSLVEAAGAPQYF
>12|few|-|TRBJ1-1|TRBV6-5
TGTGCCAGCGGGGGAACAGCCCAAAGGGCTTTCTTT
CASGGTAQRAFF
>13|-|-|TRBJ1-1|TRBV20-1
TGCAGTGCTAAGCGTGGGGGTTTCACTGAAGCTTTCTTT
CSAKRGGFTEAFF